The clone carrying this T cell receptor (beta chain) occurred a few times. Just one base apart from a much larger clone, this may be a read error. The CDR3 runs to 15 residues. CDR1 DFQATT and CDR2 SNEGSKA come from the germline V gene (reference sequence). V was clipped by 5 bases and J by 5 bases, with 21 bases between them. TCRdb redid the calling of the 5' RACE reads with MiXCR, one entry per CDR3 protein. The sample gives 54,000 or so distinct CDR3 sequences, under 4.5% of which show up once; about 3% is in the top ten. The record originates from a study of neurological immune-mediated disorders.

The chain joins TRBV20-1 to TRBJ1-1; the D gene is possibly TRBD1 (5 bases). The specimen was PBMCs. The sequence derives from a woman in her twenties or thirties with multiple sclerosis. Here the CDR3 reads CSAYEGGKGRTEAFF. DNA of the CDR3: TGCAGTGCTTACGAGGGCGGAAAGGGGAGGACTGAAGCTTTCTTT.